This TCR beta chain originates from a study of T cells expressing NK-cell markers. About the research overall: Sorted CD3+CD56+NKG2C+, CD3+CD56+NKG2C- and CD3+CD56-NKG2C+ T cells provided the TCR beta repertoires. There were seven HCMV-seropositive donors and one seronegative donor among the eight sequenced.

With UMIs, 5'RACE template switching was used to make TCR beta cDNA. TCRdb reprocessed the 5' RACE reads, keeping one entry per CDR3 protein, no DNA. Here the sample table reports 550,000 to 600,000 distinct CDR3 sequences. This CDR3 has 15 residues. Turning to this clonotype: Its antigen is unidentified.

The study, taken as a whole, reports: In a few donors, dominant clonotypes made up roughly 25-60.1% of CD3+CD56-NKG2C+ cells.

The clonotype comes from a man younger than 35 in good health. The sequenced material came from blood T cells: a sorted CD56 or NKG2C T cell subset, CD4+ or CD8+ T cells, or bulk PBMC T cells (not recorded which). The chain has TRBV12-3 or TRBV12-4 and TRBJ1-5; TCRdb's D call, TRBD1, is unchecked because there is no DNA. The CDR3 reads CASSFNRGAHQPQHF.